These 25 T cell receptor gamma chains were all obtained from the same sample, sequenced in a study of Vδ1+ human thymocytes listed by TCRdb under 2018. Results and caveats for the whole study, not just this receptor: Unlike the oligoclonal repertoires in peripheral blood, the thymic TRG and TRD repertoires appeared highly polyclonal, with Gaussian CDR3 length distributions.

These receptors have no known antigen. Sequencer: Illumina MiSeq. RNA was isolated using the RNeasy mini kit, and reverse transcription was performed with Superscript III. CDR3 amplicons were generated by multiplex PCR with pooled V-gene forward primers and a constant-region reverse primer carrying Illumina adaptor overhangs. Clonotypes were called again by TCRdb from the public reads via CATT, and duplicate nucleotide sequences were then merged into one entry. The sample contains tens of thousands of gamma-chain clones, about 19% of them found a single time. Jointly, the top ten make up roughly 2% of the sample. The material sequenced was Vdelta1+ gamma-delta thymocytes from the thymus. What this sample's cell subset or site label stands for: FACS-sorted CD3+ TCRalphabeta- TCRVdelta1+ TCRVdelta2- thymocytes. The source of these receptors is a girl in the first two years of life who had congenital heart surgery.

This clone has just a few counts. The V call is TRGV9, the J call TRGJ1 or TRGJ2. J gave up 0 bases and V 3 bases, and 5 bases lay outside the gene matches. The CDR3 contains 14 residues. Germline lookup yields CDR1 GITISATS and CDR2 ISYDGTV (reference sequence). The DNA for the CDR3 is TGTGCCTTGTGGGAGACCCTGAATTATTATAAGAAACTCTTT. It is translated as CALWETLNYYKKLF.

Remarks on this clone: This CDR3 is also generated by other DNA sequences in the sample. V gene TRGV2 combines with J gene TRGJ1 or TRGJ2. This CDR3 is built from 13 residues. With 3 bases clipped from V and 3 bases from J, the junction kept 5 bases outside the gene matches. CDR1 EGSNGY and CDR2 YDSYNSKV come from the germline V gene. CDR3 in DNA: TGTGCCACCTGGGACCGTTCTTATTATAAGAAACTCTTT. It codes for CATWDRSYYKKLF.

This clone was seen a handful of times. The chain uses TRGV4 and TRGJ1 or TRGJ2. The ends lost 3 bases at V and 7 bases at J; junction bases unmatched: 6. The CDR3 extends over 12 amino acids. Germline CDR1 and CDR2: EGSTGY and YDSYTSSV. CDR3 in DNA: TGTGCCACCTGGGATAAGGGGTATAAGAAACTCTTT. It yields the protein CATWDKGYKKLF.

The V call is TRGV4, the J call TRGJ1 or TRGJ2. The length of the CDR3 is 14 residues. Germline V lookup: CDR1 EGSTGY, CDR2 YDSYTSSV. V gave up 5 bases and J gave up 7 bases; unmatched junction bases: 14. For the CDR3, the DNA is TGTGCCACCTGGGTTACCCCCTATTCGTATAAGAAACTCTTT. This gives the protein CATWVTPYSYKKLF.

This clone came up a few times. The genes are TRGV4 and TRGJ1 or TRGJ2. The CDR3 has 12 residues. Germline CDR1 EGSTGY, CDR2 YDSYTSSV. Trimming removed 5 bases from V and 12 bases from J; junction bases left unmatched: 13. The CDR3 region is CATWATSRGKLF. The CDR3 coding sequence is TGTGCCACCTGGGCCACTTCCCGGGGGAAACTCTTT.

The chain joins TRGV8 to TRGJP2. The germline gives CDR1 VENAVY, CDR2 YDSYNSRV. The J segment lost 8 bases and the V segment lost 0 bases, leaving 9 bases of the junction unmatched. The CDR3 is 15 amino acids. As DNA, the CDR3 is TGTGCCACCTGGGATAGGAGGGGTCGGGATTGGATCAAGACGTTT. This gives the protein CATWDRRGRDWIKTF.

This clone turned up a few times. The chain couples TRGV8 to TRGJ1 or TRGJ2. Germline V lookup: CDR1 VENAVY, CDR2 YDSYNSRV. V gave up 5 bases and J gave up 4 bases; unmatched junction bases: 5. CDR3 length: 12 residues. This CDR3 is CATWVTYYKKLF. Here the CDR3 DNA reads TGTGCCACCTGGGTCACCTATTATAAGAAACTCTTT.

V and J are TRGV9 and TRGJ1 or TRGJ2. The V gene end was trimmed by 1 base and the J gene end by 0 bases; junction bases not matched to a gene: 6. The CDR3 runs to 15 residues. In germline, CDR1 is GITISATS, CDR2 ISYDGTV (reference sequence). The CDR3 bases are TGTGCCTTGTGGGAGGTTCAGGTGAATTATTATAAGAAACTCTTT. Translating it yields CALWEVQVNYYKKLF.

Notes on this clone: Other DNA sequences within the sample encode an identical CDR3. The chain employs TRGV9 and TRGJ1 or TRGJ2. The CDR3 has 14 amino acids. The V and J ends lost 0 bases and 3 bases, in that order; junction bases with no gene match: 5. Germline CDR1 GITISATS, CDR2 ISYDGTV (reference sequence). In DNA, the CDR3 is TGTGCCTTGTGGGAGGTGCACCGTTATTATAAGAAACTCTTT. Its protein is CALWEVHRYYKKLF.

The sample holds one count of this clone. This chain joins TRGV8 and TRGJ1 or TRGJ2. The CDR3 has 14 amino acids. V lost 3 bases, J lost 5 bases, and 10 bases stayed unmatched. Germline V lookup: CDR1 VENAVY, CDR2 YDSYNSRV. CDR3 in amino acids: CATWDFRRHYKKLF. The CDR3, as DNA: TGTGCCACCTGGGATTTTAGGCGCCATTATAAGAAACTCTTT.

By share of the sample, this clone is medium-sized. The sample has other DNA sequences that encode this CDR3 too. The chain carries TRGV2 and TRGJP2. The CDR3 runs 13 residues. V lost 0 bases to trimming and J lost 5 bases; unmatched junction nucleotides: 0. From germline, CDR1 is EGSNGY and CDR2 YDSYNSKV. The chain's CDR3 is CATWDGSDWIKTF. The CDR3 DNA reads as TGTGCCACCTGGGACGGGAGTGATTGGATCAAGACGTTT.

This clone was counted a few times. This chain joins TRGV2 and TRGJ1 or TRGJ2. Germline lookup yields CDR1 EGSNGY and CDR2 YDSYNSKV. The V and J ends lost 2 bases and 3 bases, in that order; junction bases with no gene match: 7. The CDR3 loop spans 14 amino acids. CDR3 sequence (DNA): TGTGCCACCTGGGACGCAGGGCCTTATTATAAGAAACTCTTT. Its protein is CATWDAGPYYKKLF.

The chain joins TRGV4 to TRGJ1 or TRGJ2. The V segment lost 10 bases and the J segment 4 bases; nucleotides outside the gene matches: 1. The CDR3 has 9 amino acids. Germline CDR1 and CDR2: EGSTGY and YDSYTSSV. The CDR3, as DNA: TGTGCCACATATTATAAGAAACTCTTT. Translating it yields CATYYKKLF.

The J gene is TRGJ1 or TRGJ2, the V gene TRGV3. Germline CDR1 reads VTNTFY; CDR2 reads YDVSTARD (reference sequence). V was pared by 0 bases and J by 7 bases, with 6 bases of the junction left unmatched. The CDR3 is 13 amino acids. The CDR3 loop is CATWDRLKYKKLF. The CDR3 nucleotides are TGTGCCACCTGGGACAGGCTGAAGTATAAGAAACTCTTT.

The chain uses TRGV3 and TRGJ1 or TRGJ2. J was trimmed by 9 bases and V by 0 bases; bases with no gene match: 17. CDR3 size: 16 residues. CDR1 and CDR2 (germline): VTNTFY, YDVSTARD (reference sequence). The CDR3 sequence: CATWDRLAGSWGKKLF. CDR3 DNA sequence: TGTGCCACCTGGGACAGGTTAGCGGGTTCGTGGGGTAAGAAACTCTTT.

In its sample, this clone was seen a few times. The rearrangement links TRGV9 to TRGJ1 or TRGJ2. V was pared by 2 bases and J by 6 bases, with 7 bases of the junction left unmatched. Per germline, CDR1 GITISATS and CDR2 ISYDGTV (reference sequence). This CDR3 is built from 13 residues. As DNA, the CDR3 is TGTGCCTTGTGGGAGGACCGAGGTTATAAGAAACTCTTT. Translation gives CALWEDRGYKKLF.

V usage is TRGV3 and J usage is TRGJ1 or TRGJ2. This CDR3 region has 15 residues. Germline V gene lookup returns CDR1 VTNTFY and CDR2 YDVSTARD (reference sequence). V dropped 2 bases and J dropped 2; count of bases not matched to a gene: 9. CDR3 bases: TGTGCCACCTGGGACAAAAGTTATTATTATTATAAGAAACTCTTT. Its protein product is CATWDKSYYYYKKLF.

This clone has only a few counts. The V gene is TRGV9, the J gene TRGJ1 or TRGJ2. V dropped 0 bases and J dropped 2; count of bases not matched to a gene: 4. This CDR3 has 14 residues. Germline loops: CDR1 GITISATS, CDR2 ISYDGTV (reference sequence). DNA for the CDR3: TGTGCCTTGTGGGAGGTGCATTATTATTATAAGAAACTCTTT. Amino acid sequence: CALWEVHYYYKKLF.

A few counts support this clone. The chain links TRGV2 to TRGJ1 or TRGJ2. This CDR3 comprises 16 residues. J gave up 0 bases and V 0 bases, and 8 bases lay outside the gene matches. Germline CDR1 reads EGSNGY; CDR2 reads YDSYNSKV. CDR3 residues: CATWDGLMGNYYKKLF. Here the CDR3 DNA reads TGTGCCACCTGGGACGGGCTGATGGGGAATTATTATAAGAAACTCTTT.

The chain joins TRGV8 to TRGJ1 or TRGJ2. CDR3 size: 14 residues. Germline CDR1 reads VENAVY; CDR2 reads YDSYNSRV. The V and J ends lost 0 bases and 3 bases, in that order; junction bases with no gene match: 5. The CDR3 sequence is CATWDRRTYYKKLF. CDR3 coding DNA: TGTGCCACCTGGGATAGGCGAACTTATTATAAGAAACTCTTT.

This clone was seen only a few times. The chain combines TRGV3 with TRGJ1 or TRGJ2. CDR1 and CDR2 from the germline V gene are VTNTFY and YDVSTARD (reference sequence). V shed 5 bases and J 9 bases; nucleotides not matched to a gene: 4. This CDR3 has 10 amino acids. The CDR3 DNA follows: TGTGCCACCTGGGTTCTTAAGAAACTCTTT. It is translated as CATWVLKKLF.

In its sample, this clone was seen many times. The rearrangement uses TRGV8 and TRGJ1 or TRGJ2. The ends lost 3 bases at V and 5 bases at J; junction bases unmatched: 4. The CDR3 length is 12 residues. Per the germline V gene, CDR1 is VENAVY and CDR2 is YDSYNSRV. The CDR3, as DNA: TGTGCCACCTGGGATTTTGATTATAAGAAACTCTTT. Translated: CATWDFDYKKLF.

The chain carries TRGV8 and TRGJP2. The CDR3 runs 15 residues. The germline gives CDR1 VENAVY, CDR2 YDSYNSRV. The V and J ends lost 4 bases and 2 bases, in that order; junction bases with no gene match: 7. The CDR3 loop reads CATWDQWSSDWIKTF. In DNA, the CDR3 is TGTGCCACCTGGGACCAATGGAGTAGTGATTGGATCAAGACGTTT.

This clone has only a few counts. V and J are TRGV3 and TRGJ1 or TRGJ2. Losses at the gene ends were 0 bases for V and 6 bases for J; bases not matched to a gene: 11. Germline V gene sequence: CDR1 VTNTFY, CDR2 YDVSTARD (reference sequence). This CDR3 spans 15 amino acids. For the CDR3, the DNA is TGTGCCACCTGGGACAGGCGAAGGTCTTTTTATAAGAAACTCTTT. Amino acids: CATWDRRRSFYKKLF.

The chain has TRGV4 and TRGJ1 or TRGJ2. CDR1 EGSTGY and CDR2 YDSYTSSV come from the germline V gene. This CDR3 has 13 residues. V shed 2 bases, J shed 6 bases, and the junction held 7 bases outside the gene matches. The CDR3 DNA reads TGTGCCACCTGGGATGTAGCGGGTTATAAGAAACTCTTT. Residues: CATWDVAGYKKLF.